These 19 T cell receptor beta chains were all obtained from the same sample, sequenced in a study of graft-versus-host responses after intestinal transplantation. The antigens these receptors bind are not known. Repertoires were generated with immunoSEQ multiplex PCR, while TCRdb's copy carries only in-frame clones and drops some. The table lists about 120,000 clones, 85% to 95% of them singletons, with over 2.5% in the top ten. Specimen: unstimulated CD8+ T cells sorted from spleen or lymph node cells, collected before intestinal transplant. These receptors were obtained from a human donor who received an intestinal transplant.

As regards this clone: One end of the junction is discordant with germline, which a read error may explain. The CDR3 loop reads CVSSPLAGRYEQYF. CDR3 coding DNA: TGTGTCAGCAGCCCCCTAGCGGGTCGTTACGAGCAGTACTTC. This chain joins TRBV28 and TRBJ2-7, with 8 positions matching TRBD2. This CDR3 is 14 amino acids long. From germline, CDR1 is MDHEN and CDR2 SYDVKM.

A few counts support this clone. This chain links TRBV9 with TRBJ1-1, with D uncertain. The V gene lost 3 bases and the J gene lost 7 bases, with 10 bases spanning the gap. This CDR3 has 12 amino acids. Germline V gene lookup returns CDR1 SGDLS and CDR2 YYNGEE. Written as DNA, the CDR3 is TGTGCCAGCAGCGAAACAGACGGTGAAGCTTTCTTT. Translating gives CASSETDGEAFF.

J is TRBJ2-3 and V is TRBV28; 8 bases line up with TRBD1. This CDR3 is 15 amino acids long. Germline values: CDR1 MDHEN, CDR2 SYDVKM. Trimming removed 3 bases from V and 1 base from J; junction bases left unmatched: 3. CDR3 loop: CASSLRQGRTDTQYF. The CDR3 DNA reads as TGTGCCAGCAGTTTGAGACAGGGGCGCACAGATACGCAGTATTTT. The whole variable domain, remainder taken from reference TRBV28 and TRBJ2-3, is DVKVTQSSRYLVKRTGEKVFLECVQDMDHENMFWYRQDPGLGLRLIYFSYDVKMKEKGDIPEGYSVSREKKERFSLILESASTNQTSMYLCASSLRQGRTDTQYFGPGTRLTVL.

The rearrangement links TRBV4-2 to TRBJ2-7; 12 nucleotides align to TRBD2. The J segment lost 4 bases and the V segment lost 5 bases, leaving 12 bases of the junction unmatched. Germline loops: CDR1 LGHNA, CDR2 YNFKEQ. This CDR3 is 17 amino acids long. The CDR3 region has the DNA TGTGCCAGCAGCTGGGATCTCGGACTAGCGGGATTGTACGAGCAGTACTTC. The encoded protein is CASSWDLGLAGLYEQYF.

This chain connects TRBV29-1 to TRBJ1-2, with D tentatively TRBD1 (5 bases). Trimming removed 0 bases from V and 7 bases from J, with 12 bases in between. The CDR3 is 13 amino acids. Germline V gene data show CDR1 as SQVTM and CDR2 as ANQGSEA. The CDR3 coding sequence is TGCAGCGTTGAAGAGATACAGGTCTTTGGCTACACCTTC. Translated, it gives CSVEEIQVFGYTF.

The chain joins TRBV28 to TRBJ2-1, with 7 nucleotides matching TRBD2. Germline CDR1 is MDHEN and CDR2 is SYDVKM. Trimming took 1 base from V and 3 from J; bases not matched to a gene: 6. The CDR3 has 16 residues. The CDR3: CASSLLASGLYNEQFF. The CDR3 nucleotides are TGTGCCAGCAGTTTATTGGCTAGCGGCCTCTACAATGAGCAGTTCTTC.

This clone appeared once. This chain joins TRBV20-1 and TRBJ1-5; D unresolved. The ends were cut back, 1 base at V and 6 bases at J, with 4 bases in the middle. Germline CDR1 reads DFQATT; CDR2 reads SNEGSKA (reference sequence). CDR3 length: 11 amino acids. The CDR3: CSARGVQPQHF. The CDR3 DNA sequence: TGCAGTGCTAGAGGGGTTCAGCCCCAGCATTTT.

The chain couples TRBV28 to TRBJ1-3, with a weak D call TRBD1 (5 bases). V was trimmed by 5 bases and J by 3 bases, leaving 17 bases between them. The CDR3 covers 16 residues. Germline V CDR1 and CDR2: MDHEN, SYDVKM. CDR3 loop: CASSPTLQGRGNTIYF. CDR3 DNA sequence: TGTGCCAGCAGTCCTACTCTCCAGGGACGTGGAAACACCATATATTTT.

This rearrangement joins TRBV5-1 to TRBJ1-1; D uncertain. The length of the CDR3 is 12 residues. The germline V gene encodes CDR1 SGHRS and CDR2 YFSETQ. Trimming removed 6 bases from V and 0 bases from J, with 6 bases in between. CDR3 in amino acids: CASKRVNTEAFF. DNA for the CDR3: TGCGCCAGCAAACGGGTGAACACTGAAGCTTTCTTT.

The rearrangement uses TRBV4-1 and TRBJ2-7; 11 nucleotides line up with TRBD2. The J segment lost 3 bases and the V segment lost 5 bases, leaving 6 bases of the junction unmatched. Germline lookup yields CDR1 MGHRA and CDR2 YSYEKL. The CDR3 is 15 residues long. The CDR3 here is CASSLRGLADYEQYF. The DNA of the CDR3 is TGCGCCAGCAGCTTGAGGGGACTAGCGGACTACGAGCAGTACTTC.

The chain employs TRBV30 and TRBJ2-2; the match to TRBD1 covers 8 bases. The length of the CDR3 is 15 residues. Per germline, CDR1 GTSNPN and CDR2 SVGIG (reference sequence). Losses at the gene ends were 5 bases for V and 2 bases for J; bases not matched to a gene: 7. CDR3 nucleotides: TGTGCCTGGGACCCCGGGACAGGTAACACCGGGGAGCTGTTTTTT. It translates to CAWDPGTGNTGELFF.

V usage is TRBV9 and J usage is TRBJ2-5; possible D gene TRBD1, 5 bases. Trimming took off 0 bases at V and 11 bases at J, with 20 bases between the two ends. The CDR3 contains 15 residues. The germline CDR1 and CDR2 sequences are SGDLS and YYNGEE. The CDR3 sequence is CASSVEQDRIVEQYF. In nucleotides, the CDR3 is TGTGCCAGCAGCGTAGAACAGGATCGGATCGTTGAGCAGTACTTC.

V and J are TRBV14 and TRBJ2-1; D ambiguous. The CDR3 extends over 17 amino acids. Germline V gene data show CDR1 as SGHDN and CDR2 as FVKESK. Trimming removed 1 base from V and 0 bases from J, with 13 bases in between. The CDR3 region has the DNA TGTGCCAGCAGCCAAGTGTCGTCTGGGTTCTCCTACAATGAGCAGTTCTTC. Its translation: CASSQVSSGFSYNEQFF.

This chain uses TRBV5-8 with TRBJ1-2, with a possible D match to TRBD1 (5 bases). V shed 0 bases and J shed 4 bases, with 16 bases lying between them. Looked up from germline, CDR1 is SGHTS and CDR2 is YDEGEE. The CDR3 runs to 16 residues. CDR3 sequence reads: CASSLAGQGPTYGYTF. The CDR3 region has the DNA TGTGCCAGCAGCTTGGCCGGGCAGGGACCGACCTATGGCTACACCTTC.

J is TRBJ1-2 and V is TRBV30; a possible D gene is TRBD1 (5 bases). The germline V and J ends were trimmed by 3 bases and 0 bases, with 14 bases remaining between them. CDR3 length: 15 amino acids. Per germline, CDR1 GTSNPN and CDR2 SVGIG (reference sequence). Here the CDR3 DNA reads TGTGCCTGGAGGGGAACAGGAACAGCTAACTATGGCTACACCTTC. Its translation: CAWRGTGTANYGYTF.

This chain links TRBV23-1 with TRBJ1-1, with a weak D call TRBD1 (5 bases). TRBV23-1 is an ORF for which the function is uncertain. Deletions cut 4 bases from V and 11 bases from J, with 23 bases between. CDR3 length: 15 amino acids. The CDR3 sequence: CASSPRRTPFGGAFF. DNA of the CDR3: TGCGCCAGCAGTCCTCGACGGACCCCTTTCGGGGGGGCTTTCTTT.

The V call is TRBV11-2, the J call TRBJ2-7; D not resolved. From germline, CDR1 is SGHAT and CDR2 FQNNGV. Trimming stripped 5 bases from V and 4 bases from J, with 9 bases between. The CDR3 is 12 amino acids. CDR3 loop: CASSPNMYEQYF. DNA of the CDR3: TGTGCCAGCAGCCCGAACATGTACGAGCAGTACTTC.

This chain joins TRBV7-8 and TRBJ1-2; D perhaps matches TRBD1 (5 bases). Trimming pared 0 bases from V and 8 bases from J, leaving 22 bases between. The CDR3 totals 17 residues. The germline CDR1 and CDR2 sequences are SGHVS and FQNEAQ. The CDR3 DNA reads as TGTGCCAGCAGCTTAGCGGGGGGTTTCGTCCCCTCGGAGGGCTACACCTTC. Protein product: CASSLAGGFVPSEGYTF.

The rearrangement uses TRBV7-3 and TRBJ1-1; possible D gene TRBD1, 6 bases. Trimming removed 6 bases at V and 5 bases at J, with 16 bases between. The CDR3 extends over 14 amino acids. Germline V gives CDR1 SGHTA, CDR2 FQGTGA. The CDR3 loop reads CASRKSAGATEAFF. The CDR3, as DNA: TGTGCCAGCAGGAAAAGCGCGGGGGCGACTGAAGCTTTCTTT.